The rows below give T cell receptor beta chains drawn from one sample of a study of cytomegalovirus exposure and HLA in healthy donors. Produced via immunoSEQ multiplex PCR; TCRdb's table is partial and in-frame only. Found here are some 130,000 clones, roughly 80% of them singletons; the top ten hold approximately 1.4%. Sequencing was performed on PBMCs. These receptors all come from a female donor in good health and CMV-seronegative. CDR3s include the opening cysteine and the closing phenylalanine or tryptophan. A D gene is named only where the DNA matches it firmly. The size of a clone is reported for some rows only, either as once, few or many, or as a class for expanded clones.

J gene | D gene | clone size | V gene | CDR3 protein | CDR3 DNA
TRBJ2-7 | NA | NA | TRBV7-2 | CASSRIGDFSYEQYF | TGTGCCAGCAGCCGCATTGGGGACTTTTCCTACGAGCAGTACTTC
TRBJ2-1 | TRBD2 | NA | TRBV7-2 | CASSLLGREVFNNEQFF | TGTGCCAGCAGCTTATTGGGGCGGGAGGTATTCAACAATGAGCAGTTCTTC
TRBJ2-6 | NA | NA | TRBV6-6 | CASSLNSGANVLTF | TGTGCCAGCAGTTTAAACTCTGGGGCCAACGTCCTGACTTTC
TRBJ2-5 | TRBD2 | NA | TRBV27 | CASSFDYSGRDQETQYF | TGTGCCAGCAGTTTCGATTATAGCGGGAGGGACCAAGAGACCCAGTACTTC
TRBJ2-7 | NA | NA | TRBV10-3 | CAISRTSRNHEQYF | TGTGCCATCAGTAGAACCTCTAGGAACCACGAGCAGTACTTC
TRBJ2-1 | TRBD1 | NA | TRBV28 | CASSISTGEHEQFF | TGTGCCAGCAGTATATCGACAGGGGAGCATGAGCAGTTCTTC
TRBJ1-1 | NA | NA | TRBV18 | CASSLPPHGGNTEAFF | TGTGCCAGCTCACTCCCCCCACACGGGGGGAACACTGAAGCTTTCTTT
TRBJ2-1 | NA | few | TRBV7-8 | CASSFSPGNEQFF | TGTGCCAGCAGCTTCAGCCCGGGGAATGAGCAGTTCTTC
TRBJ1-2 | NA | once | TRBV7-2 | CASSRAGNYGYTF | TGTGCCAGCAGCCGCGCTGGTAACTATGGCTACACCTTC
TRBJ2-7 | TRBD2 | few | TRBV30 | CAWSPAGGSPYEQYF | TGTGCCTGGAGCCCCGCGGGAGGTAGTCCCTACGAGCAGTACTTC
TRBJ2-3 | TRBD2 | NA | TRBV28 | CATLAGGSTDTQYF | TGTGCCACTTTAGCGGGAGGGAGCACAGATACGCAGTATTTT
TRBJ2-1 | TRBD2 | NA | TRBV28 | CASVGLAAGNEQFF | TGTGCCAGCGTTGGGCTAGCGGCCGGGAATGAGCAGTTCTTC
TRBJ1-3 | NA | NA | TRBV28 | CASSLGSSGNTIYF | TGTGCCAGCAGTTTGGGCAGCTCTGGAAACACCATATATTTT
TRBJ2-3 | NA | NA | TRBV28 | CASSLIGTATRSTDTQYF | TGTGCCAGCAGTTTAATCGGCACTGCGACACGGAGCACAGATACGCAGTATTTT
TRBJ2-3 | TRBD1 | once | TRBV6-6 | CASSGTGTASTDTQYF | TGTGCCAGCAGTGGGACCGGGACAGCTAGCACAGATACGCAGTATTTT
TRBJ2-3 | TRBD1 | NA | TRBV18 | CASYTTGQSTDTQYF | TGTGCCAGCTACACCACGGGACAGAGCACAGATACGCAGTATTTT
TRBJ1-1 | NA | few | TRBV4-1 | CASSQDRVLNTEAFF | TGCGCCAGCAGCCAAGATCGGGTTTTGAACACTGAAGCTTTCTTT
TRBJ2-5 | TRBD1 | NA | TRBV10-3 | CAISLGQGAGGTQYF | TGTGCCATCAGCCTGGGACAGGGGGCCGGAGGGACCCAGTACTTC
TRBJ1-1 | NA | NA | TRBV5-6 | CASNSPTEAFF | TGTGCCAGCAACTCGCCCACTGAAGCTTTCTTT
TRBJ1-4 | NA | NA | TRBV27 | CASSLNGQRHEKLFF | TGTGCCAGCAGTTTAAATGGACAGAGGCACGAAAAACTGTTTTTT
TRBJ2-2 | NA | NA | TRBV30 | CAWSRGIGAGELFF | TGTGCCTGGAGTCGGGGGATCGGGGCCGGGGAGCTGTTTTTT
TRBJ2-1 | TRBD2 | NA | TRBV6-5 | CASSSGLAGGNEQFF | TGTGCCAGCAGTTCGGGACTAGCGGGAGGGAATGAGCAGTTCTTC
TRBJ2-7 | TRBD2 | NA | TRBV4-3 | CASSQVGGVEQYF | TGCGCCAGCAGCCAAGTGGGGGGGGTGGAGCAGTACTTC
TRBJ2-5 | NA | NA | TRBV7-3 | CASSLSPGETQYF | TGTGCCAGCAGCTTAAGTCCGGGAGAGACCCAGTACTTC
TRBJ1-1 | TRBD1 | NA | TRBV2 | CASTSWTGLSTEAFF | TGTGCCAGCACCTCCTGGACAGGGCTGAGCACTGAAGCTTTCTTT
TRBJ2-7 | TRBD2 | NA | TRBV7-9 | CASSPPTSGRLEEQYF | TGTGCCAGCAGCCCCCCGACTAGCGGGAGGCTAGAAGAGCAGTACTTC
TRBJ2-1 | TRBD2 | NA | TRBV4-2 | CASSQLPESVAGGPYNEQFF | TGTGCCAGCAGCCAATTGCCCGAGTCTGTCGCGGGAGGGCCCTACAATGAGCAGTTCTTC
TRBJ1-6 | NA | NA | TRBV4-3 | CASSQETGSPLHF | TGCGCCAGCAGCCAAGAGACGGGATCACCCCTCCACTTT
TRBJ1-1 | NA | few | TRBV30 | CAWRTGTEAFF | TGTGCCTGGAGGACAGGCACTGAAGCTTTCTTT